The next 10 T cell receptor beta chains were all read from a single sample in a study of shared clonotypes between healthy human individuals. This table comes from immunoSEQ multiplex PCR, and its TCRdb copy is limited to in-frame clones, with some not included. The sample has under 2.5 million clones, approximately 90% seen once. Sequenced material: naive CD4+ T cells from PBMCs. Subset here: CD45RA+ positively selected. These receptor sequences come from a man aged 18 to 30 in good health. Some clones in this sample may be carry-over from other donors' samples.

J is TRBJ2-6 and V is TRBV10-3; no reliable D call. Trimming cost V 9 bases and J 4 bases, with 13 bases left between them. This CDR3 comprises 14 residues. CDR1 ENHRY and CDR2 SYGVKD come from the germline V gene. The CDR3 sequence: CAIPNLRGANVLTF. CDR3 DNA: TGTGCCATACCGAACCTTCGAGGGGCCAACGTCCTGACTTTC.

V gene TRBV19 combines with J gene TRBJ2-7; D is tentatively TRBD1 or TRBD2 (5 bases each). Germline CDR1 reads LNHDA; CDR2 reads SQIVND (reference sequence). The CDR3 sequence is 14 residues long. Between the trimmed V and J ends, which lost 6 bases and 7 bases, there was a span of 19 bases. CDR3 in amino acids: CASSSTVGPGEQYF. DNA of the CDR3: TGTGCCAGTAGCTCGACCGTGGGGCCGGGGGAGCAGTACTTC.

V gene TRBV19 combines with J gene TRBJ1-5; 7 positions match TRBD1. The ends lost 7 bases at V and 8 bases at J; junction bases unmatched: 14. There are 15 residues in the CDR3. CDR1 and CDR2 (germline): LNHDA, SQIVND (reference sequence). The CDR3, as DNA: TGTGCCAGTACCGAGGGACAGAGGAAATGGGAGCCCCAGCATTTT. This gives the protein CASTEGQRKWEPQHF.

Of note for this clone: The sample contains more than one DNA sequence encoding this CDR3. The chain carries TRBV6-5 and TRBJ2-7, with a possible D match to TRBD2 (6 bases). This CDR3 contains 13 residues. Germline V gives CDR1 MNHEY, CDR2 SVGAGI. The V gene lost 0 bases and the J gene lost 7 bases, with 10 bases spanning the gap. Here the CDR3 reads CASSYSREREQYF. CDR3 in DNA: TGTGCCAGCAGTTACTCCCGGGAGAGGGAGCAGTACTTC.

This clone is a singleton in its sample. This rearrangement joins TRBV10-1 to TRBJ1-1; D gene ambiguous. The germline V gene has CDR1 WNHNN and CDR2 SYGVQD (reference sequence). The length of the CDR3 is 13 residues. V was pared by 3 bases and J by 5 bases, with 10 bases between. The CDR3 reads CASSEGIGTEAFF. The CDR3 DNA reads as TGCGCCAGCAGTGAAGGTATAGGGACTGAAGCTTTCTTT.

The CDR3: CASSRRVEANVLTF. The CDR3 region has the DNA TGTGCCAGCAGTCGACGGGTGGAGGCCAACGTCCTGACTTTC. This sequence joins TRBV27 and TRBJ2-6; D not resolved. This CDR3 has 14 amino acids. Germline V gene lookup returns CDR1 MNHEY and CDR2 SMNVEV (reference sequence). V gave up 5 bases and J gave up 6 bases, with 11 bases separating them.

CDR3 in amino acids: CAWRPQGGTGELFF. The CDR3 nucleotides are TGTGCCTGGAGGCCGCAGGGGGGCACCGGGGAGCTGTTTTTT. This chain joins TRBV30 and TRBJ2-2; D might be TRBD1 (7 bases). The CDR3 contains 14 residues. The V end lost 3 bases, the J end lost 4 bases, and 12 bases lay between the germline ends. Germline-derived CDR1 and CDR2 are GTSNPN and SVGIG (reference sequence).

As to this clone: Within the sample, other DNA sequences also encode this same CDR3. The chain carries TRBV20-1 and TRBJ2-1; no reliable D call. In germline, CDR1 is DFQATT, CDR2 SNEGSKA (reference sequence). Trimming took off 5 bases at V and 7 bases at J, with 6 bases between the two ends. CDR3 length: 10 residues. CDR3: CSALGNEQFF. The CDR3 DNA is TGCAGTGCTCTGGGGAATGAGCAGTTCTTC.

J is TRBJ1-2 and V is TRBV6-4, with unresolved D. V was cut by 6 bases and J by 5 bases, with 19 bases left in between. The CDR3 is made up of 15 amino acids. Per the germline V gene, CDR1 is MRHNA and CDR2 is SNTAGT. The CDR3 sequence is CASRPNGATPYGYTF. CDR3 nucleotide sequence: TGTGCCAGCAGGCCTAACGGTGCTACCCCTTATGGCTACACCTTC.

J is TRBJ2-7 and V is TRBV18; TRBD2 might be the D (6 bases). V dropped 3 bases and J dropped 6 bases, with 12 bases sitting between them. Germline CDR1 and CDR2: KGHSH and LQKENI. This CDR3 is 13 amino acids long. CDR3 in DNA: TGTGCCAGCTCACCCTACCCGGAGGGCGAGCAGTACTTC. Its protein product is CASSPYPEGEQYF.